These 30 T cell receptor beta chains came from one sample sequenced in a study of blood T cell repertoires in COVID-19. TCRdb keeps only in-frame clones here, not all; method: immunoSEQ multiplex PCR. Of roughly 18,000 clones detected, approximately 90% appear once; the ten largest clones hold about 15%. Sequenced material: peripheral blood. These receptors were collected from a man between 65 and 85 years old with acute or convalescent COVID-19.

The V gene is TRBV19, the J gene TRBJ2-7; maybe TRBD2 (5 bases). The CDR3 extends over 14 amino acids. The germline V gene encodes CDR1 LNHDA and CDR2 SQIVND (reference sequence). V was pared by 1 base and J by 7 bases, with 14 bases between. The DNA of the CDR3 is TGTGCCAGTAGTATAGGAATTCTTGAGCGGGAGCAGTACTTC. Translating gives CASSIGILEREQYF.

The J gene is TRBJ1-4, the V gene TRBV7-9; tentative D call: TRBD1 (5 bases). V lost 2 bases, J lost 2 bases, and 12 bases lay in between. The CDR3 contains 16 residues. CDR1 is SEHNR, CDR2 FQNEAQ, per germline (reference sequence). This CDR3 reads CASSLYTGSTNEKLFF. The CDR3 bases are TGTGCCAGCAGCTTATATACAGGCAGTACTAATGAAAAACTGTTTTTT.

V usage is TRBV24-1 and J usage is TRBJ2-3; D ambiguous. CDR1 KGHDR and CDR2 SFDVKD come from the germline V gene. The ends were cut back, 3 bases at V and 8 bases at J, with 11 bases in the middle. The CDR3 extends over 13 amino acids. This CDR3 reads CATSDNTVGTQYF. CDR3 coding DNA: TGTGCCACCAGTGATAATACAGTGGGTACGCAGTATTTT.

The chain is built from TRBV7-9 and TRBJ1-2; the match to TRBD1 covers 9 bases. This CDR3 is 13 amino acids long. J was trimmed by 6 bases and V by 3 bases; bases with no gene match: 2. The germline gives CDR1 SEHNR, CDR2 FQNEAQ (reference sequence). In DNA, the CDR3 is TGTGCCAGCAGCTTCACAGGGGGCGATGGCTACACCTTC. It encodes CASSFTGGDGYTF.

In its sample, this clone was seen a few times. The chain employs TRBV5-5 and TRBJ1-1; no reliable D call. Per the germline V gene, CDR1 is SGHKS and CDR2 is YYEKEE (reference sequence). The CDR3 runs to 12 residues. V shed 4 bases and J shed 0 bases, with 4 bases lying between them. The CDR3 DNA reads TGTGCCAGCAGCGTAATGAACACTGAAGCTTTCTTT. Encoded protein: CASSVMNTEAFF.

There are a few counts of this clone. The rearrangement uses TRBV5-5 and TRBJ2-3, with TRBD1 matching 9 bases. The germline CDR1 and CDR2 sequences are SGHKS and YYEKEE (reference sequence). CDR3 size: 14 residues. J gave up 5 bases and V 1 base, and 2 bases lay outside the gene matches. This chain's CDR3 is CASSLTGGLDTQYF. The CDR3 DNA reads TGTGCCAGCAGCTTGACAGGGGGCCTAGATACGCAGTATTTT.

The chain carries TRBV19 and TRBJ2-7; 12 positions match TRBD2. Germline CDR1 LNHDA, CDR2 SQIVND (reference sequence). The CDR3 loop spans 15 amino acids. The trim removed 4 bases at V and 4 bases at J, leaving 5 bases unmatched. Here the CDR3 DNA reads TGTGCCAGTAGTAGGACTAGCGGGGTGACGTACGAGCAGTACTTC. It is translated as CASSRTSGVTYEQYF. Full variable domain (remainder filled in from reference TRBV19 and TRBJ2-7): DGGITQSPKYLFRKEGQNVTLSCEQNLNHDAMYWYRQDPGQGLRLIYYSQIVNDFQKGDIAEGYSVSREKKESFPLTVTSAQKNPTAFYLCASSRTSGVTYEQYFGPGTRLTVT.

V gene TRBV5-1 combines with J gene TRBJ2-2; TRBD2 might be the D (5 bases). The CDR3 runs to 17 residues. Germline CDR1 is SGHRS and CDR2 is YFSETQ. The ends were cut back, 2 bases at V and 2 bases at J, with 16 bases in the middle. CDR3 bases: TGCGCCAGCAGCTTAAGAGGGTCCAACCTAAACACCGGGGAGCTGTTTTTT. The encoded protein is CASSLRGSNLNTGELFF.

This chain uses TRBV6-5 with TRBJ1-5; D gene ambiguous. Germline V gene sequence: CDR1 MNHEY, CDR2 SVGAGI. The length of the CDR3 is 13 residues. Trimming took off 6 bases at V and 3 bases at J, with 9 bases between the two ends. The CDR3 DNA is TGTGCCAGCAGCAACAGCTACAATCAGCCCCAGCATTTT. It encodes CASSNSYNQPQHF.

The J gene is TRBJ2-1, the V gene TRBV12-5, with 7 bases matching TRBD2. The junction had 14 bases not matched to a gene; V was cut back by 7 bases and J by 8 bases. The CDR3 has 15 amino acids. Per the germline V gene, CDR1 is LGHNT and CDR2 is FRNRAP. CDR3 DNA sequence: TGTGCTAGTGACCGCGATGGACTAGAGAGGGATGAGCAGTTCTTC. The encoded protein is CASDRDGLERDEQFF.

The chain joins TRBV18 to TRBJ1-1; the D is unclear. Deletions cut 3 bases from V and 7 bases from J, with 9 bases between. Germline assignment: CDR1 KGHSH and CDR2 LQKENI. The CDR3 has 12 amino acids. CDR3 bases: TGTGCCAGCTCACCCAACGAGGGTGAAGCTTTCTTT. Translating gives CASSPNEGEAFF. The full variable domain, rest sourced from reference TRBV18 and TRBJ1-1, is NAGVMQNPRHLVRRRGQEARLRCSPMKGHSHVYWYRQLPEEGLKFMVYLQKENIIDESGMPKERFSAEFPKEGPSILRIQQVVRGDSAAYFCASSPNEGEAFFGQGTRLTVV.

V usage is TRBV9 and J usage is TRBJ1-1, with a weak D call TRBD1 (6 bases). This CDR3 comprises 14 residues. CDR1 and CDR2 from the germline V gene are SGDLS and YYNGEE. V was pared by 4 bases and J by 6 bases, with 16 bases between. The DNA of the CDR3 is TGTGCCAGCAGCCCCCTTTCACAGGGCGCTGAAGCTTTCTTT. Translated, it gives CASSPLSQGAEAFF.

V gene TRBV4-1 combines with J gene TRBJ2-7, with a tentative D call TRBD2 (6 bases). The CDR3 contains 14 residues. The germline CDR1 and CDR2 sequences are MGHRA and YSYEKL. The germline V and J ends were trimmed by 4 bases and 4 bases, with 14 bases remaining between them. The CDR3 spells CASSPTGRRYEQYF. The CDR3 DNA follows: TGCGCCAGCAGCCCTACTGGGAGGCGGTACGAGCAGTACTTC.

This clone was observed once. V and J are TRBV28 and TRBJ2-5; the D is unclear. The CDR3 is 15 residues long. Germline assignment: CDR1 MDHEN and CDR2 SYDVKM. The V end lost 3 bases, the J end lost 7 bases, and 18 bases lay between the germline ends. The CDR3 DNA follows: TGTGCCAGCAGTTTTGCTTGGGTGGGCGCCCGGACCCAGTACTTC. Translation gives CASSFAWVGARTQYF.

This chain uses TRBV5-1 with TRBJ2-1; D may be TRBD2 (5 bases). There are 15 residues in the CDR3. The germline CDR1 and CDR2 sequences are SGHRS and YFSETQ. Trimming removed 0 bases from V and 7 bases from J, with 14 bases in between. This CDR3 reads CASSLEEGARNEQFF. CDR3 bases: TGCGCCAGCAGCTTGGAAGAGGGAGCCCGGAATGAGCAGTTCTTC.

The chain couples TRBV3-1 (or the pseudogene TRBV3-2) to TRBJ1-1, with TRBD1 matching 8 bases. This CDR3 has 13 residues. Germline-derived CDR1 and CDR2 are LGHDT and YNNKEL (reference sequence). J was trimmed by 10 bases and V by 0 bases; bases with no gene match: 4. Written as DNA, the CDR3 is TGTGCCAGCAGCCAAGATCGGGGGACAGGAGCTTTCTTT. Its translation: CASSQDRGTGAFF.

The CDR3 bases are TGTGCCAGCAGCTTCTATACAGGGGGCGGTTTGACTTTCTTT. Encoded protein: CASSFYTGGGLTFF. V gene TRBV7-6 combines with J gene TRBJ1-1; 9 nucleotides align to TRBD1. Germline assignment: CDR1 SGHVS and CDR2 FNYEAQ. V gave up 3 bases and J gave up 12 bases; unmatched junction bases: 11. The CDR3 length is 14 residues.

The rearrangement joins TRBV28 to TRBJ1-4, with D possibly being TRBD1 (5 bases). CDR1 MDHEN and CDR2 SYDVKM come from the germline V gene. V was clipped by 5 bases and J by 6 bases, with 16 bases between them. This CDR3 comprises 15 residues. CDR3 region: CASSTLGRDDEKLFF. Here the CDR3 DNA reads TGTGCCAGCAGTACCTTGGGGAGGGACGATGAAAAACTGTTTTTT.

The V and J genes are TRBV24-1 and TRBJ2-7; 9 bases agree with TRBD1. The CDR3 is made up of 15 amino acids. After removal of 5 bases from V and 3 bases from J, the junction contained 7 bases not matched to a gene. Looked up from germline, CDR1 is KGHDR and CDR2 is SFDVKD. The CDR3, as DNA: TGTGCCACCAGTGTCCCGGACAGGGGCTTCTACGAGCAGTACTTC. This encodes CATSVPDRGFYEQYF.

The CDR3 here is CSVEGTSDSYNEQFF. CDR3 nucleotides: TGCAGCGTTGAAGGGACTAGCGACTCCTACAATGAGCAGTTCTTC. The chain recombines TRBV29-1 with TRBJ2-1; 9 nucleotides agree with TRBD2. The CDR3 extends over 15 amino acids. In germline, CDR1 is SQVTM, CDR2 ANQGSEA. J gave up 0 bases and V 1 base, and 1 base lay outside the gene matches.

The chain recombines TRBV5-1 with TRBJ2-3; TRBD2 aligns across 14 bases. This CDR3 is 17 amino acids long. V lost 4 bases to trimming and J lost 6 bases; unmatched junction nucleotides: 10. The germline CDR1 and CDR2 sequences are SGHRS and YFSETQ. CDR3 in DNA: TGCGCCAGCAGCCAAAGACTAGCGGGAGGGTTAACGGATACGCAGTATTTT. Translated, it gives CASSQRLAGGLTDTQYF. Complete variable domain (other parts from reference TRBV5-1 and TRBJ2-3): KAGVTQTPRYLIKTRGQQVTLSCSPISGHRSVSWYQQTPGQGLQFLFEYFSETQRNKGNFPGRFSGRQFSNSRSEMNVSTLELGDSALYLCASSQRLAGGLTDTQYFGPGTRLTVL.

J is TRBJ2-1 and V is TRBV19, with D possibly matching TRBD1 (6 bases). The CDR3 has 14 residues. With 4 bases removed from V and 7 bases from J, the gap between germline ends came to 14 bases. Germline-derived CDR1 and CDR2 are LNHDA and SQIVND (reference sequence). In nucleotides, the CDR3 is TGTGCCAGTAGTAAACGACAGGATGGGAATGAGCAGTTCTTC. Protein: CASSKRQDGNEQFF.

This rearrangement joins TRBV24-1 to TRBJ2-1; TRBD2 matches at 8 bases. The length of the CDR3 is 13 residues. V lost 4 bases to trimming and J lost 12 bases; unmatched junction nucleotides: 7. CDR1 KGHDR and CDR2 SFDVKD come from the germline V gene. CDR3: CATSDQTSVAQFF. CDR3 sequence (DNA): TGTGCCACCAGTGACCAGACTAGCGTGGCGCAGTTCTTC.

The V call is TRBV5-4, the J call TRBJ1-6; D perhaps matches TRBD1 (6 bases). The CDR3 has 15 residues. Germline values: CDR1 SGHNT, CDR2 YYREEE (reference sequence). V was cut by 4 bases and J by 5 bases, with 13 bases left in between. The CDR3 coding sequence is TGTGCCAGCAGCGCGGACGGACAGAATAATTCACCCCTCCACTTT. It encodes CASSADGQNNSPLHF.

The rearrangement links TRBV7-9 to TRBJ1-2; TRBD1 might be the D (6 bases). Trimming left V 10 bases short and J 8 bases short, with 14 bases between. The CDR3 covers 11 residues. CDR1 SEHNR and CDR2 FQNEAQ come from the germline V gene (reference sequence). CDR3 bases: TGTGCCACCCCGGACAGAAGCGGCTACACCTTC. This codes for CATPDRSGYTF. Full variable domain (outside the CDR3, taken from reference TRBV7-9 and TRBJ1-2): DTGVSQNPRHKITKRGQNVTFRCDPISEHNRLYWYRQTLGQGPEFLTYFQNEAQLEKSRLLSDRFSAERPKGSFSTLEIQRTEQGDSAMYLCATPDRSGYTFGSGTRLTVV.

This clone appeared a single time. CDR3 sequence (DNA): TGTGCCAGCAGCCAGGCAACCCGAGAGACCCAGTACTTC. The encoded protein is CASSQATRETQYF. The chain uses TRBV4-2 and TRBJ2-5; D is unclear. Trimming stripped 3 bases from V and 4 bases from J, with 9 bases between. The CDR3 has 13 amino acids. Germline V gene data show CDR1 as LGHNA and CDR2 as YNFKEQ.

The CDR3 nucleotides read TGTGCCAGTAGTATTTACGAGCCTACGAACACCGGGGAGCTGTTTTTT. Amino acids: CASSIYEPTNTGELFF. This chain uses TRBV19 with TRBJ2-2, with unresolved D. Between the trimmed V and J ends, which lost 3 bases and 0 bases, there was a span of 11 bases. The CDR3 contains 16 residues. Germline loops: CDR1 LNHDA, CDR2 SQIVND (reference sequence).

The chain uses TRBV4-3 and TRBJ1-4; a weak D match, TRBD1 (5 bases). The CDR3 sequence is 16 residues long. Trimming cost V 4 bases and J 4 bases, with 16 bases left between them. Looked up from germline, CDR1 is LGHNA and CDR2 is YSLEER. The CDR3, as DNA: TGCGCCAGCAGCCCGAGGCCCCAGGGCTATAATGAAAAACTGTTTTTT. Protein sequence: CASSPRPQGYNEKLFF.

J is TRBJ1-2 and V is TRBV6-5; TRBD1 agrees at 8 bases. The ends lost 1 base at V and 4 bases at J; junction bases unmatched: 5. From germline, CDR1 is MNHEY and CDR2 SVGAGI. This CDR3 region has 15 residues. The CDR3 nucleotides read TGTGCCAGCAGTTACTTTGGACAGGGAGGCTATGGCTACACCTTC. This gives the protein CASSYFGQGGYGYTF.

In its sample, this clone was seen once. The chain carries TRBV4-3 and TRBJ1-5; D is ambiguous. The CDR3 consists of 14 residues. V lost 1 base and J 0 bases, leaving 4 bases between the germline ends. Per the germline V gene, CDR1 is LGHNA and CDR2 is YSLEER. The CDR3 sequence is CASSQGASNQPQHF. CDR3 nucleotides: TGCGCCAGCAGCCAAGGAGCTAGCAATCAGCCCCAGCATTTT.